These 13 T cell receptor beta chains share one sample of origin, sequenced in a study of cytomegalovirus exposure and HLA in healthy donors. It was with 60 Vbeta and 13 Jbeta primers that the PCR ran. Clones were sequenced by immunoSEQ multiplex PCR, and TCRdb holds only the in-frame ones, with some missing. The table lists roughly 93,000 clones, around four fifths of them singletons. Sequencing was performed on PBMCs. The source of these receptors is a man aged 25 to 45 in good health and CMV-seronegative.

This sequence joins TRBV15 and TRBJ2-1, with TRBD2 as a possible D gene (6 bases). CDR1 and CDR2 (germline): LNHNV, YYDKDF (reference sequence). V lost 0 bases to trimming and J lost 1 base, with 16 bases between them. CDR3 length equals 18 residues. The CDR3 nucleotides read TGTGCCACCAGCAGAGATCGGGTTAGGAGGGGATCCTACAATGAGCAGTTCTTC. Encoded protein: CATSRDRVRRGSYNEQFF. Full variable domain (rest looked up from reference TRBV15 and TRBJ2-1): DAMVIQNPRYQVTQFGKPVTLSCSQTLNHNVMYWYQQKSSQAPKLLFHYYDKDFNNEADTPDNFQSRRPNTSFCFLDIRSPGLGDTAMYLCATSRDRVRRGSYNEQFFGPGTRLTVL.

This chain uses TRBV7-9 with TRBJ1-1, with a possible D match to TRBD1 (6 bases). The V end was cut by 6 bases, the J end by 2 bases, with 16 bases between. CDR1 SEHNR and CDR2 FQNEAQ come from the germline V gene (reference sequence). The CDR3 totals 15 residues. This chain's CDR3 is CASSVGSGANTEAFF. CDR3 nucleotides: TGTGCCAGCAGTGTAGGGTCAGGGGCCAACACTGAAGCTTTCTTT.

V and J are TRBV5-1 and TRBJ1-3; D uncertain. V lost 0 bases and J lost 2, with 9 bases in between. The germline gives CDR1 SGHRS, CDR2 YFSETQ. The CDR3 totals 15 residues. The CDR3 nucleotides read TGCGCCAGCAGCTTGGTTCCAGAAACTGGAAACACCATATATTTT. Protein: CASSLVPETGNTIYF.

The genes are TRBV7-8 and TRBJ2-1; 11 nucleotides align to TRBD1. This CDR3 comprises 14 residues. Trimming took 8 bases from V and 3 from J; bases not matched to a gene: 3. Germline assignment: CDR1 SGHVS and CDR2 FQNEAQ. The CDR3 is CASVGQGGYNEQFF. DNA of the CDR3: TGTGCCAGCGTGGGACAGGGGGGCTACAATGAGCAGTTCTTC.

This clone has a single count. The chain couples TRBV6-1 to TRBJ1-5, with TRBD1 matching 9 bases. Germline V gene lookup returns CDR1 MNHNS and CDR2 SASEGT. The CDR3 is 15 residues long. J gave up 1 base and V 9 bases, and 7 bases lay outside the gene matches. CDR3 sequence: CASGQGSGSNQPQHF. CDR3 nucleotides: TGTGCCAGTGGACAGGGGAGTGGGAGCAATCAGCCCCAGCATTTT.

The rearrangement uses TRBV5-4 and TRBJ2-7, with D possibly being TRBD1 (5 bases). Per the germline V gene, CDR1 is SGHNT and CDR2 is YYREEE (reference sequence). CDR3 length: 15 amino acids. With 0 bases removed from V and 0 bases from J, the gap between germline ends came to 10 bases. The CDR3 DNA reads as TGTGCCAGCAGCTTGGGACAGCTAAGCTCCTACGAGCAGTACTTC. Its protein product is CASSLGQLSSYEQYF.

This chain links TRBV28 with TRBJ2-5; perhaps TRBD1 as D (5 bases). The DNA end is a closer match to TRBJ2-7, so the J assignment may be wrong. The CDR3 runs to 14 residues. Germline V CDR1 and CDR2: MDHEN, SYDVKM. The CDR3 loop reads CASSLLQGSYEQYF. The DNA of the CDR3 is TGTGCCAGCAGTTTACTCCAGGGCTCCTACGAGCAGTACTTC.

The gene calls are TRBV7-9 and TRBJ1-1; 7 nucleotides match TRBD1. There are 15 residues in the CDR3. V dropped 6 bases and J dropped 1; count of bases not matched to a gene: 8. Germline V gene lookup returns CDR1 SEHNR and CDR2 FQNEAQ (reference sequence). The DNA for the CDR3 is TGTGCCAGCAGTTACTCGGCAGGGGGGAACACTGAAGCTTTCTTT. This encodes CASSYSAGGNTEAFF.

This clone has just a few counts. V and J are TRBV9 and TRBJ1-5, with a weak D call TRBD1 (5 bases). V was cut by 5 bases and J by 3 bases, with 12 bases left in between. Germline CDR1 SGDLS, CDR2 YYNGEE. The CDR3 loop spans 14 amino acids. CDR3 amino acids: CASSDSGSNQPQHF. The CDR3, as DNA: TGTGCCAGCAGTGACAGTGGGTCCAATCAGCCCCAGCATTTT.

The chain carries TRBV9 and TRBJ1-1; D remains ambiguous. The CDR3 has 15 residues. Trimming left V 0 bases short and J 0 bases short, with 9 bases between. Germline loops: CDR1 SGDLS, CDR2 YYNGEE. CDR3 in amino acids: CASSVGARMNTEAFF. The DNA of the CDR3 is TGTGCCAGCAGCGTAGGAGCGAGGATGAACACTGAAGCTTTCTTT.

The gene calls are TRBV28 and TRBJ1-6; TRBD1 is a possible D gene (6 bases). V shed 8 bases and J shed 7 bases, with 12 bases lying between them. This CDR3 has 13 amino acids. Germline lookup yields CDR1 MDHEN and CDR2 SYDVKM. Written as DNA, the CDR3 is TGTGCCAGCTATGACAGGACCAATTCACCCCTCCACTTT. This sequence encodes CASYDRTNSPLHF.

The rearrangement links TRBV28 to TRBJ2-7, with D unclear. V was shortened by 3 bases and J by 5 bases, with 14 bases between the two germline ends. Germline CDR1 is MDHEN and CDR2 is SYDVKM. This CDR3 has 14 residues. The CDR3 nucleotides are TGTGCCAGCAGTTTCATGGAGCGCCCTGACGAGCAGTACTTC. It is translated as CASSFMERPDEQYF.

CDR3 loop: CATSRTGVGGAYEAFF. The CDR3 bases are TGTGCCACCAGCAGGACAGGGGTTGGGGGAGCCTATGAAGCTTTCTTT. The rearrangement joins TRBV15 to TRBJ1-1; 8 positions agree with TRBD1. Looked up from germline, CDR1 is LNHNV and CDR2 is YYDKDF (reference sequence). This CDR3 is built from 16 residues. The trim removed 3 bases at V and 7 bases at J, leaving 13 bases unmatched.